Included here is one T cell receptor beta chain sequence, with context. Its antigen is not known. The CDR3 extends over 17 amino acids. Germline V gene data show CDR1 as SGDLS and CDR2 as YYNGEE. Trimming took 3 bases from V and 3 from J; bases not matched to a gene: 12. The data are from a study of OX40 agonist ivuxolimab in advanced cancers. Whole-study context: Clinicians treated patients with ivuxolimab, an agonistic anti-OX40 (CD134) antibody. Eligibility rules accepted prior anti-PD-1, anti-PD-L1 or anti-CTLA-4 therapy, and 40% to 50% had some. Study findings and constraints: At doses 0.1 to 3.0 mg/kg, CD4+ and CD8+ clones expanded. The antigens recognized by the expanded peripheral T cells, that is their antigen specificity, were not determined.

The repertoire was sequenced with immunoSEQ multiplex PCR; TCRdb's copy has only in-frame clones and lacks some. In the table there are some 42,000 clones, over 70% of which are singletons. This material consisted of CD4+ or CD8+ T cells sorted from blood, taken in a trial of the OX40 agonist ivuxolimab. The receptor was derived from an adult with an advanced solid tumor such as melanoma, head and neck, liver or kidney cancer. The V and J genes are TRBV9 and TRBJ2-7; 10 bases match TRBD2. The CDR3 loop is CASSAREQAGGNYEQYF. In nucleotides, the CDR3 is TGTGCCAGCAGCGCTAGGGAACAAGCGGGAGGGAACTACGAGCAGTACTTC.